The 2 T cell receptor beta chains below all came from one sample that was sequenced in a study of cytomegalovirus exposure and HLA in healthy donors. The primer mix had 60 Vbeta and 13 Jbeta primers. Sequencing used immunoSEQ multiplex PCR; TCRdb keeps in-frame clones, though not all of them. Of around 160,000 clones in the sample, around 79% were seen once. The material sequenced was PBMCs. Receptors originate from a woman aged 40 to 50 in good health and CMV-seropositive.

The chain combines TRBV7-3 with TRBJ2-3; 7 bases are shared with TRBD1. V shed 5 bases, J shed 2 bases, and the junction held 4 bases outside the gene matches. This CDR3 spans 14 amino acids. Germline CDR1 SGHTA, CDR2 FQGTGA. CDR3 sequence (DNA): TGTGCCAGCAGCCAACAGGGGATCACAGATACGCAGTATTTT. Its protein is CASSQQGITDTQYF.

The V and J genes are TRBV2 and TRBJ1-5; D gene uncertain. Germline CDR1 reads SNHLY; CDR2 reads FYNNEI. The CDR3 covers 12 residues. V lost 7 bases to trimming and J lost 5 bases, with 9 bases between them. DNA of the CDR3: TGTGCCAGCACGCTACGAGATCAGCCCCAGCATTTT. Translating gives CASTLRDQPQHF.